This is a list of T cell receptor beta chains from one sample in a study of CD8+CD57+ T cells in acquired aplastic anemia. TCRdb re-called the reads through MiXCR, storing one row per CDR3 protein. The repertoire holds hundreds of thousands of distinct CDR3 sequences, with roughly 61% as singletons. Source material: sorted CD4+, CD8+, or CD8+CD57+ T cells (not recorded which) from PBMCs. These receptors came from a human donor with aplastic anemia. The CDR3 runs from the conserved cysteine through the conserved F or W. Fields, in order: J gene, D gene, clone size, V gene, CDR3 protein, CDR3 DNA. The D gene is left open where the match is weak. The size of a clone is reported for some rows only, either as once, few or many, or as a class for expanded clones.

TRBJ2-3	TRBD2	-	TRBV20-1	CSPASGGFTDTQYF	TGCAGTCCCGCTAGCGGGGGGTTCACAGATACGCAGTATTTT
TRBJ2-3	TRBD2	many	TRBV25-1	CASSELTSGYTDTQYF	TGTGCCAGCAGTGAATTGACTAGCGGGTACACAGATACGCAGTATTTT
TRBJ2-2	-	few	TRBV19	CASSTQGAGELFF	TGTGCCAGTAGTACCCAGGGCGCCGGGGAGCTGTTTTTT
TRBJ1-6	-	once	TRBV2	CASSRRDSPLHF	TGTGCCAGCAGCCGTAGGGATTCACCCCTCCACTTT
TRBJ2-7	-	many	TRBV5-1	CASSLVPTTSYEQYF	TGCGCCAGCAGCTTGGTTCCGACTACCTCCTACGAGCAGTACTTC
TRBJ2-7	TRBD2	-	TRBV7-9	CASTERLAGGLSYEQYF	TGTGCCAGCACCGAACGGCTAGCGGGAGGGTTGTCATACGAGCAGTACTTC
TRBJ2-3	-	-	TRBV10-1	CASSASRGANADTQYF	TGCGCCAGCAGTGCGTCGAGGGGGGCCAATGCAGATACGCAGTATTTT
TRBJ2-7	-	-	TRBV12-3/TRBV12-4	CASSSIERQYEQYF	TGTGCCAGCAGTTCGATAGAAAGGCAATACGAGCAGTACTTC
TRBJ1-1	-	many	TRBV6-6	CASSYLEQNTEAFF	TGTGCCAGCAGTTACCTGGAGCAGAACACTGAAGCTTTCTTT
TRBJ1-5	-	many	TRBV12-3/TRBV12-4	CASSPHGGGNQPQHF	TGTGCCAGCAGTCCTCACGGGGGCGGCAATCAGCCCCAGCATTTT
TRBJ2-5	TRBD2	-	TRBV7-2	CASSSGTSGSRQETQYF	TGTGCCAGCAGCTCCGGGACTAGCGGGAGCCGTCAAGAGACCCAGTACTTC
TRBJ2-3	-	-	TRBV9	CASSAAGRATDTQYF	TGTGCCAGCAGCGCGGCCGGGCGAGCCACAGATACGCAGTATTTT
TRBJ2-5	TRBD1	once	TRBV4-1	CASSHRQGWQETQYF	TGCGCCAGCAGCCACCGACAGGGATGGCAAGAGACCCAGTACTTC
TRBJ1-5	-	-	TRBV19	CASSIEAGQINQPQHF	TGTGCCAGTAGTATAGAGGCAGGACAGATAAATCAGCCCCAGCATTTT
TRBJ2-3	-	few	TRBV20-1	CSAGTGADTQYF	TGCAGTGCCGGAACGGGGGCAGATACGCAGTATTTT
TRBJ2-5	-	-	TRBV2	CASSEDGNKYF	TGTGCCAGCAGTGAAGATGGGAACAAGTACTTC
TRBJ2-7	-	-	TRBV7-9	CASSSVGDPSYEQYF	TGTGCCAGCAGCTCCGTTGGGGACCCATCCTACGAGCAGTACTTC
TRBJ2-5	-	few	TRBV7-3	CASSLGLGGWETQYF	TGTGCCAGCAGCTTGGGGTTAGGGGGTTGGGAGACCCAGTACTTC
TRBJ2-2	-	-	TRBV6-5	CASWGSGELFF	TGTGCCAGCTGGGGGTCCGGGGAGCTGTTTTTT
TRBJ1-5	-	-	TRBV4-3	CASNQAVRQPQHF	TGCGCCAGCAACCAAGCAGTACGACAGCCCCAGCATTTT
TRBJ1-5	TRBD1	-	TRBV12-3/TRBV12-4	CASSRRGTGKQPQHF	TGTGCCAGCAGTCGGAGGGGGACAGGGAAACAGCCCCAGCATTTT
TRBJ2-5	-	few	TRBV7-3	CASSLSRGAGETQYF	TGTGCCAGCAGCTTATCTCGAGGGGCCGGAGAGACACAGTACTTC
TRBJ2-7	-	-	TRBV7-8	CASSLNQGAAYEQYF	TGTGCCAGCAGCTTAAATCAAGGGGCCGCCTACGAGCAGTACTTC
TRBJ2-1	-	-	TRBV7-9	CASRPPGAPNEQFF	TGTGCCAGCCGTCCCCCCGGGGCCCCCAATGAGCAGTTCTTC
TRBJ2-3	-	-	TRBV20-1	CSPSTDTQYF	TGCAGTCCAAGCACAGATACGCAGTATTTT
TRBJ1-2	-	many	TRBV7-9	CASSFVNYGYTF	TGTGCCAGCAGCTTCGTAAACTATGGCTACACCTTC
TRBJ1-1	-	-	TRBV5-1	CASSLSRGIVNTEAFF	TGCGCCAGCAGCTTGTCGAGGGGCATCGTGAACACTGAAGCTTTCTTT
TRBJ2-7	-	once	TRBV29-1	CSVAGPLGEQYF	TGCAGCGTCGCCGGGCCCCTGGGCGAGCAGTACTTC
TRBJ2-7	TRBD1	few	TRBV11-1	CASSVGTVDREQYF	TGTGCCAGCAGCGTCGGGACAGTGGATAGGGAGCAGTACTTC
TRBJ2-3	TRBD1	many	TRBV19	CASSTGGLSTDTQYF	TGTGCCAGTAGTACAGGGGGCCTAAGCACAGATACGCAGTATTTT
TRBJ1-2	TRBD1	-	TRBV6-1	CASSHNRDRGLGCGYTF	TGTGCCAGCAGTCACAACCGGGACAGGGGGCTAGGGTGTGGCTACACCTTC
TRBJ1-5	-	-	TRBV7-9	CASSSSQGGGNQPQHF	TGTGCCAGCAGCTCTTCTCAGGGAGGGGGCAATCAGCCCCAGCATTTT
TRBJ1-5	-	many	TRBV10-3	CAISESGDSNQPQHF	TGTGCCATCAGTGAGTCTGGGGATAGCAATCAGCCCCAGCATTTT
TRBJ2-1	-	-	TRBV5-6	CASSSLGSNFF	TGTGCCAGCAGCTCACTGGGCAGTAACTTCTTC
TRBJ2-3	TRBD2	-	TRBV9	CASSVWLAGGADTQYF	TGTGCCAGCAGCGTATGGCTAGCGGGAGGCGCAGATACGCAGTATTTT
TRBJ2-1	TRBD2	-	TRBV20-1	CSATGTSGSRNNEQFF	TGCAGTGCCACCGGGACTAGCGGGAGTCGCAACAATGAGCAGTTCTTC
TRBJ2-7	TRBD1	-	TRBV5-6	CASGQGHYEQYF	TGTGCCAGCGGACAGGGACACTACGAGCAGTACTTC
TRBJ2-2	TRBD1	-	TRBV20-1	CSARATGGHGELFF	TGCAGTGCTAGAGCGACAGGGGGGCACGGGGAGCTGTTTTTT
TRBJ2-7	-	few	TRBV7-8	CASSLVLGRNYEQYF	TGTGCCAGCAGCTTAGTCTTGGGACGGAACTACGAGCAGTACTTC
TRBJ2-3	-	many	TRBV7-9	CASSFRIQDTQYF	TGTGCCAGCAGCTTTCGGATACAAGATACGCAGTATTTT
TRBJ2-1	TRBD2	many	TRBV2	CASRQGGHEQFF	TGTGCCAGCAGGCAGGGAGGGCATGAGCAGTTCTTC
TRBJ2-7	TRBD1	-	TRBV6-5	CASIRGTGGGEQYF	TGTGCCAGCATCCGAGGGACAGGGGGCGGTGAGCAGTACTTC